These 19 T cell receptor beta chains were sequenced from one sample in a study of cytomegalovirus exposure and HLA in healthy donors. The PCR employed 60 Vbeta primers together with 13 Jbeta primers. TCRdb keeps only in-frame clones here, not all; method: immunoSEQ multiplex PCR. The data show 140,000 to 150,000 clones, nearly 10% seen once. Sequencing used PBMCs. The origin of the receptors is a man between 45 and 60 years old in good health and CMV-seronegative.

The V and J genes are TRBV7-8 and TRBJ2-5; D might be TRBD1 (6 bases). The V gene's germline CDR1 is SGHVS and CDR2 FQNEAQ. The CDR3 contains 16 residues. V was shortened by 5 bases and J by 5 bases, with 21 bases between the two germline ends. The CDR3 DNA is TGTGCCAGCAGCCTACCACAGGGTATAATTCAGGAGACCCAGTACTTC. Encoded protein: CASSLPQGIIQETQYF.

The chain combines TRBV30 with TRBJ1-2; D remains ambiguous. The CDR3 loop spans 14 amino acids. Between the trimmed V and J ends, which lost 4 bases and 7 bases, there was a span of 19 bases. Germline V gene lookup returns CDR1 GTSNPN and CDR2 SVGIG (reference sequence). The CDR3: CAWNAGSSTGGYTF. DNA of the CDR3: TGTGCCTGGAATGCCGGTAGTTCCACGGGTGGCTACACCTTC.

This clone turned up a few times. The chain joins TRBV7-2 to TRBJ1-6; TRBD1 matches 9 bases. The V gene's germline CDR1 is SGHTA and CDR2 FQGNSA. The trim removed 1 base at V and 16 bases at J, leaving 11 bases unmatched. The CDR3 is 15 residues long. CDR3 loop: CASSLGAPGQGSLHF. The CDR3 bases are TGTGCCAGCAGCTTAGGCGCGCCCGGACAGGGGTCTCTCCACTTT.

The V and J genes are TRBV28 and TRBJ2-7; 8 bases map to TRBD2. V dropped 7 bases and J dropped 5; count of bases not matched to a gene: 19. Germline CDR1 reads MDHEN; CDR2 reads SYDVKM. CDR3 length: 17 residues. CDR3 loop: CASTSPTGTSTRDEQYF. The CDR3 DNA is TGTGCCAGCACGTCCCCGACCGGGACTAGTACTCGGGACGAGCAGTACTTC. The full variable domain, rest sourced from reference TRBV28 and TRBJ2-7, is DVKVTQSSRYLVKRTGEKVFLECVQDMDHENMFWYRQDPGLGLRLIYFSYDVKMKEKGDIPEGYSVSREKKERFSLILESASTNQTSMYLCASTSPTGTSTRDEQYFGPGTRLTVT.

The gene calls are TRBV5-4 and TRBJ2-3, with 10 bases lining up with TRBD2. With 4 bases clipped from V and 3 bases from J, the junction kept 8 bases outside the gene matches. This CDR3 spans 16 amino acids. CDR1 is SGHNT and CDR2 is YYREEE in the germline V gene (reference sequence). In DNA, the CDR3 is TGTGCCAGCAGCCCCCTAGCGGGGGCAAAAACAGATACGCAGTATTTT. This translates into CASSPLAGAKTDTQYF.

The V call is TRBV10-3, the J call TRBJ1-1, with TRBD1 identical over 7 bases. The CDR3 length is 13 residues. The germline gives CDR1 ENHRY, CDR2 SYGVKD. The V segment lost 7 bases and the J segment 0 bases; nucleotides outside the gene matches: 2. The CDR3 DNA follows: TGTGCCATCAAAGGACAGGTGAACACTGAAGCTTTCTTT. Translated: CAIKGQVNTEAFF.

This clone was detected only a few times. The V call is TRBV6-1, the J call TRBJ2-3; no definite D call. Trimming took 6 bases from V and 2 from J, leaving 12 bases between them. Germline V lookup: CDR1 MNHNS, CDR2 SASEGT. The CDR3 has 14 amino acids. This CDR3 reads CASRAQTNTDTQYF. Here the CDR3 DNA reads TGTGCCAGCAGGGCTCAAACTAACACAGATACGCAGTATTTT.

The chain is built from TRBV11-2 and TRBJ2-1, with TRBD2 matching over 11 bases. Germline assignment: CDR1 SGHAT and CDR2 FQNNGV. J gave up 4 bases and V 5 bases, and 16 bases lay outside the gene matches. There are 19 residues in the CDR3. DNA for the CDR3: TGTGCCAGCAGCACCCTGACGGCTAGCGGGGGGATATCATACAATGAGCAGTTCTTC. Its translation: CASSTLTASGGISYNEQFF.

V usage is TRBV18 and J usage is TRBJ2-3; TRBD2 agrees at 9 bases. Germline assignment: CDR1 KGHSH and CDR2 LQKENI. CDR3 size: 17 residues. The V and J ends lost 0 bases and 5 bases, in that order; junction bases with no gene match: 9. The CDR3 sequence: CASSPPGASGVGDTQYF. As DNA, the CDR3 is TGTGCCAGCTCACCACCGGGAGCTAGCGGGGTCGGAGATACGCAGTATTTT.

There are a few counts of this clone. V usage is TRBV30 and J usage is TRBJ2-1, with no clear D. The CDR3 loop spans 13 amino acids. Germline values: CDR1 GTSNPN, CDR2 SVGIG (reference sequence). V was clipped by 1 base and J by 8 bases, with 12 bases between them. This CDR3 is CAWSAGAPYEQFF. CDR3 bases: TGTGCCTGGAGTGCCGGAGCCCCCTATGAGCAGTTCTTC.

The chain recombines TRBV2 with TRBJ1-4; perhaps TRBD1 as D (5 bases). CDR3 length: 16 amino acids. V gave up 10 bases and J gave up 0 bases, with 18 bases separating them. Germline CDR1 reads SNHLY; CDR2 reads FYNNEI. This CDR3 reads CATRRQGVATNEKLFF. In DNA form, the CDR3 reads TGTGCCACCAGGAGGCAGGGTGTTGCAACTAATGAAAAACTGTTTTTT.

This clone was found many times. The chain joins TRBV4-2 to TRBJ2-7, with a tentative D call TRBD2 (7 bases). Germline assignment: CDR1 LGHNA and CDR2 YNFKEQ. The CDR3 extends over 17 amino acids. Trimming shortened V by 0 bases and J by 0 bases, and 15 bases separated the two germline ends. The CDR3 region has the DNA TGTGCCAGCAGCCAAGATCTTGGAGGGGGGGCCTCCTACGAGCAGTACTTC. Its protein is CASSQDLGGGASYEQYF.

This clone was detected a few times. V gene TRBV27 combines with J gene TRBJ1-6; TRBD1 agrees at 9 bases. Germline V gives CDR1 MNHEY, CDR2 SMNVEV (reference sequence). There are 13 residues in the CDR3. V was clipped by 6 bases and J by 12 bases; unmatched bases: 6. CDR3 sequence reads: CASSSGTGLPLHF. CDR3 bases: TGTGCCAGCAGCTCCGGGACAGGGTTACCCCTCCACTTT.

The chain carries TRBV27 and TRBJ2-1; 7 nucleotides agree with TRBD1. Germline values: CDR1 MNHEY, CDR2 SMNVEV (reference sequence). The CDR3 is made up of 12 amino acids. With 3 bases clipped from V and 10 bases from J, the junction kept 3 bases outside the gene matches. CDR3 in DNA: TGTGCCAGCAGTTTTCCGGACAGGGAGCAGTTCTTC. Protein sequence: CASSFPDREQFF.

This clone was counted only a few times. The chain combines TRBV30 with TRBJ1-4; the D is unclear. The CDR3 consists of 12 residues. V was cut by 8 bases and J by 3 bases, with 10 bases left in between. Germline V gene data show CDR1 as GTSNPN and CDR2 as SVGIG (reference sequence). The CDR3 is CAVQHPNEKLFF. CDR3 nucleotide sequence: TGTGCCGTACAGCATCCTAATGAAAAACTGTTTTTT.

The table lists this clone with a few counts. The chain recombines TRBV5-8 with TRBJ2-3, with TRBD1 matching over 9 bases. CDR1 and CDR2 from the germline V gene are SGHTS and YDEGEE. The CDR3 contains 14 residues. V lost 4 bases and J lost 6; bases outside the gene matches: 6. For the CDR3, the DNA is TGTGCCAGCAGCCGCGGACAGGGGACCGATACGCAGTATTTT. Translation: CASSRGQGTDTQYF.

The V gene is TRBV28, the J gene TRBJ1-1, with D hard to call. This CDR3 has 17 residues. Germline V gives CDR1 MDHEN, CDR2 SYDVKM. Trimming left V 6 bases short and J 6 bases short, with 26 bases between. In DNA, the CDR3 is TGTGCCAGCAGCCTCCCGGAGGCGGGTGGTATGGACTCTGAAGCTTTCTTT. This translates into CASSLPEAGGMDSEAFF.

This clone was counted between two and nine times. The chain couples TRBV5-4 to TRBJ2-7, with D unresolved. V was pared by 0 bases and J by 1 base, with 8 bases between. Germline V lookup: CDR1 SGHNT, CDR2 YYREEE (reference sequence). The CDR3 consists of 14 residues. This chain's CDR3 is CASSLEAGSYEQYF. The CDR3 coding sequence is TGTGCCAGCAGCTTGGAGGCCGGGTCCTACGAGCAGTACTTC.

The rearrangement joins TRBV28 to TRBJ1-4; 9 bases line up with TRBD1. Germline-derived CDR1 and CDR2 are MDHEN and SYDVKM. The CDR3 is made up of 15 amino acids. The ends lost 5 bases at V and 11 bases at J; junction bases unmatched: 12. The CDR3 DNA reads TGTGCCAGCAGTCCCCGGGCTGGGACAGGGTTGAAACTGTTTTTT. The encoded protein is CASSPRAGTGLKLFF.